The 3 T cell receptor beta chains below come from one sample, sequenced in a study of cytomegalovirus exposure and HLA in healthy donors. The data were produced by immunoSEQ multiplex PCR, yet TCRdb's version contains in-frame clones alone and is incomplete. The sample records about 160,000 clones, 90% to 97% being singletons. The sequencing input was PBMCs. These receptors came from a young woman in good health and CMV-seronegative.

The chain has TRBV6-5 and TRBJ2-7; 12 bases are shared with TRBD1. V gave up 4 bases and J gave up 9 bases; unmatched junction bases: 10. The CDR3 has 15 amino acids. Germline loops: CDR1 MNHEY, CDR2 SVGAGI. The CDR3 coding sequence is TGTGCCAGCAGTTCCGAGGGACAGGGGGCGCCTGGGCAGTACTTC. Residues: CASSSEGQGAPGQYF.

This chain uses TRBV29-1 with TRBJ2-5; 7 nucleotides line up with TRBD2. The CDR3 is 13 amino acids. Germline V gives CDR1 SQVTM, CDR2 ANQGSEA. After removal of 7 bases from V and 4 bases from J, the junction contained 9 bases not matched to a gene. CDR3 sequence: CSGGTGGGETQYF. Here the CDR3 DNA reads TGCAGCGGAGGGACGGGCGGGGGAGAGACCCAGTACTTC.

The rearrangement uses TRBV2 and TRBJ1-5; tentative D call: TRBD1 (5 bases). The length of the CDR3 is 15 residues. V lost 2 bases to trimming and J lost 11 bases, with 19 bases between them. Per germline, CDR1 SNHLY and CDR2 FYNNEI. The CDR3 loop is CASSESWGRGGAQHF. The CDR3 bases are TGTGCCAGCAGTGAATCGTGGGGTCGCGGGGGAGCCCAGCATTTT.